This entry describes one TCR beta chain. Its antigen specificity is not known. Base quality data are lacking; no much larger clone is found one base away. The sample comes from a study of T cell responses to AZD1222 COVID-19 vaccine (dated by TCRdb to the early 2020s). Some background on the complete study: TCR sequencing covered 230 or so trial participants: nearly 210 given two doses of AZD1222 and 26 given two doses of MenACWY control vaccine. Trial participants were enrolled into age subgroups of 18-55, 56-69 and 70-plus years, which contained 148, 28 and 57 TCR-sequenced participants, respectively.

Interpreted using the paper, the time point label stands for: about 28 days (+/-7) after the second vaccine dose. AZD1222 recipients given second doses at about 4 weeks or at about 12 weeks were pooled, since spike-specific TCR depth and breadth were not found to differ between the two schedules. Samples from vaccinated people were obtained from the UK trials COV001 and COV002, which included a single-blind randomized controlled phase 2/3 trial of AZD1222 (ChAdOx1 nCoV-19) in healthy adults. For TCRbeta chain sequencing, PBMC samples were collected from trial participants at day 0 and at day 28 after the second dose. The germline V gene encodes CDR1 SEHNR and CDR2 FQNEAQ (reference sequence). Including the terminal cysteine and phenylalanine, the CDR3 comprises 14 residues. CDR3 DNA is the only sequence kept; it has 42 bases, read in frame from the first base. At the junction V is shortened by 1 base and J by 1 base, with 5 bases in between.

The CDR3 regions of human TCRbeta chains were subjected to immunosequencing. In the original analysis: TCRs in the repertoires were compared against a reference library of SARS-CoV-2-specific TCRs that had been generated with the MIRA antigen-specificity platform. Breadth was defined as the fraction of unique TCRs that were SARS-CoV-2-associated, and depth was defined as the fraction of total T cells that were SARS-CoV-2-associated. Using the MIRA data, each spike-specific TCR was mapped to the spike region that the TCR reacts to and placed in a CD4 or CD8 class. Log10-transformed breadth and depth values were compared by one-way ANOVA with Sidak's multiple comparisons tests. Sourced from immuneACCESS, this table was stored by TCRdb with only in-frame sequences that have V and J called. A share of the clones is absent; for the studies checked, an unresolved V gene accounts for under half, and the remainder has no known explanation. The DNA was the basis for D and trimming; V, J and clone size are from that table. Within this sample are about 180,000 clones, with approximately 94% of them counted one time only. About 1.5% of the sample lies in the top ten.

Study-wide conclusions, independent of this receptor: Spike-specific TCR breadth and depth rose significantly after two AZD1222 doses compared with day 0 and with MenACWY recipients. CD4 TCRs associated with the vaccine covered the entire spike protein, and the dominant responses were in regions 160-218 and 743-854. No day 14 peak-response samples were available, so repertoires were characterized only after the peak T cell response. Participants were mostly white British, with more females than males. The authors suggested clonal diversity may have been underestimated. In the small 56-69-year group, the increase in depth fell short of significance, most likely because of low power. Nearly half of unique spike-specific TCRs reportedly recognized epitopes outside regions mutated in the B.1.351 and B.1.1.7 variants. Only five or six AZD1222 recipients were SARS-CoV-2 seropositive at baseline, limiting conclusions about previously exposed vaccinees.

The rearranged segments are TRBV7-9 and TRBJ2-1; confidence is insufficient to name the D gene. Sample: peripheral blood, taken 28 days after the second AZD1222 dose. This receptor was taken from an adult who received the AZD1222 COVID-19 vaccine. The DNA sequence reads TGTGCCAGCAGCTTAGGGATGTCCTACAATGAGCAGTTCTTC. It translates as CASSLGMSYNEQFF.